Detailed here is one TCR beta chain. Regions amplified from RNA transcripts were the TCR beta CDR3 regions. The study used the HTBI primer set for a first-round RT-PCR of the TCR CDR3. TCRdb re-called the multiplex PCR reads with MiXCR, one entry per CDR3 protein. The sample shows more than 300,000 distinct CDR3 sequences, under 20% of them seen only once. Duration under 3 months, a NOSPECS grade of at least 4, and a Clinical Activity Score of at least 3 characterized the ophthalmopathy patients. Source material for PBMCs was about 11 ml fresh peripheral blood. These data belong to a study of T cells in Graves' hyperthyroidism and ophthalmopathy. J gave up 9 bases and V 3 bases, and 5 bases lay outside the gene matches. CDR3 length: 13 residues. CDR1 LNHDA and CDR2 SQIVND come from the germline V gene (reference sequence).

The chain is built from TRBV19 and TRBJ2-1, with 7 bases aligning to TRBD2. Input material: blood. The source is a man between 18 and 29 years old with Graves' ophthalmopathy. The CDR3 loop reads CASSIGGTLEQFF. The CDR3 DNA is TGTGCCAGTAGTATCGGGGGGACCCTTGAGCAGTTCTTC.